This entry lists 17 T cell receptor beta chains sequenced from one sample in a study of blood T cell repertoires in COVID-19 (dated by TCRdb to the early 2020s). Libraries were prepared through the immunoSEQ multiplex PCR assay. TCRdb carries this immuneACCESS record with in-frame sequences only. Its versions omit some clonotypes, under half of them owing to an unresolved V gene in the studies checked, with the rest unexplained. A total of around 110,000 clones appear in this sample, 84% of them only once. The ten largest clones add up to 13% to 15% of the sample. The sequenced sample consisted of peripheral blood. These receptors all come from a woman aged 55-75 years with acute or convalescent COVID-19.

This clone was seen just once. V and J are TRBV29-1 and TRBJ2-1, with 8 bases that match TRBD2. V shed 4 bases, J shed 7 bases, and the junction held 3 bases outside the gene matches. CDR1 is SQVTM, CDR2 ANQGSEA, per germline. This CDR3 is 12 amino acids long. CDR3: CSVAAGVNEQFF. The DNA of the CDR3 is TGCAGCGTTGCAGCGGGAGTGAATGAGCAGTTCTTC.

The V gene is TRBV19, the J gene TRBJ1-1; 9 bases are shared with TRBD1. Per germline, CDR1 LNHDA and CDR2 SQIVND (reference sequence). The junction had 10 bases not matched to a gene; V was cut back by 6 bases and J by 8 bases. The CDR3 runs to 14 residues. The CDR3 spells CASRRDRVDAEAFF. CDR3 coding DNA: TGTGCCAGTAGAAGGGACAGGGTTGACGCCGAAGCTTTCTTT.

J is TRBJ2-2 and V is TRBV5-1; 7 bases align to TRBD1. The CDR3 loop spans 16 amino acids. Germline lookup yields CDR1 SGHRS and CDR2 YFSETQ. V dropped 4 bases and J dropped 0; count of bases not matched to a gene: 6. In DNA form, the CDR3 reads TGCGCCAGCAGCGTGTTACAGGGGACGAACACCGGGGAGCTGTTTTTT. This translates into CASSVLQGTNTGELFF.

This chain connects TRBV2 to TRBJ2-5; 7 bases map to TRBD2. V trimming: 4 bases; J trimming: 1 base; junction bases outside the gene matches: 0. Germline CDR1 is SNHLY and CDR2 is FYNNEI. The CDR3 loop spans 13 amino acids. CDR3 DNA: TGTGCCAGCAGTGGACTAGCCCAAGAGACCCAGTACTTC. Residues: CASSGLAQETQYF.

The rearrangement links TRBV5-1 to TRBJ2-3, with a tentative D call TRBD2 (6 bases). CDR1 is SGHRS and CDR2 is YFSETQ in the germline V gene. The CDR3 runs 16 residues. Trimming left V 4 bases short and J 0 bases short, with 15 bases between. The CDR3 DNA is TGCGCCAGCAGCGCCGGACTATCATCTAGCACAGATACGCAGTATTTT. Translated: CASSAGLSSSTDTQYF.

The chain employs TRBV9 and TRBJ2-7; TRBD2 matches 8 bases. J lost 6 bases, V lost 4 bases, and 12 bases had no gene match. The germline V gene encodes CDR1 SGDLS and CDR2 YYNGEE. The CDR3 runs to 15 residues. The CDR3 sequence: CASSPHLSGTTEQYF. Written as DNA, the CDR3 is TGTGCCAGCAGCCCACATCTTAGCGGGACGACCGAGCAGTACTTC.

This clone was observed a handful of times. In DNA form, the CDR3 reads TGTGCCAGCAGCTCGAGGGACAGGGTGGATGAAAAACTGTTTTTT. It translates to CASSSRDRVDEKLFF. The chain uses TRBV5-5 and TRBJ1-4; 9 nucleotides agree with TRBD1. The CDR3 loop spans 15 amino acids. Germline loops: CDR1 SGHKS, CDR2 YYEKEE (reference sequence). V shed 3 bases and J 6 bases; nucleotides not matched to a gene: 6.

The gene calls are TRBV6-4 and TRBJ2-2; D possibly corresponds to TRBD2 (6 bases). This CDR3 has 17 residues. Trimming cost V 3 bases and J 0 bases, with 14 bases left between them. Germline V CDR1 and CDR2: MRHNA, SNTAGT. CDR3 sequence (DNA): TGTGCCAGCAGTGAGGGCGGAGGGGACGCGAACACCGGGGAGCTGTTTTTT. Amino acids: CASSEGGGDANTGELFF.

The chain combines TRBV5-1 with TRBJ2-7; 7 positions agree with TRBD1. There are 17 residues in the CDR3. Trimming at V came to 1 base and at J to 3 bases, leaving 13 bases not matched to a gene. Germline V CDR1 and CDR2: SGHRS, YFSETQ. In DNA, the CDR3 is TGCGCCAGCAGCTTGAGGTCGGCGAGACAGGGATACTACGAGCAGTACTTC. It codes for CASSLRSARQGYYEQYF.

The V call is TRBV5-4, the J call TRBJ2-5, with 9 bases aligning to TRBD2. The CDR3 is made up of 15 amino acids. V was clipped by 0 bases and J by 4 bases; unmatched bases: 4. The germline CDR1 and CDR2 sequences are SGHNT and YYREEE (reference sequence). CDR3 DNA sequence: TGTGCCAGCAGCTTGGGCGGGGGGGTGAGAGAGACCCAGTACTTC. Protein sequence: CASSLGGGVRETQYF.

The chain is built from TRBV5-1 and TRBJ2-3; the match to TRBD2 covers 9 bases. The CDR3 consists of 15 residues. The V and J ends lost 4 bases and 1 base, in that order; junction bases with no gene match: 4. Germline assignment: CDR1 SGHRS and CDR2 YFSETQ. The CDR3 DNA reads as TGCGCCAGCAGCCTAGAGCGGGGGGGCACAGATACGCAGTATTTT. As protein: CASSLERGGTDTQYF.

The chain couples TRBV2 to TRBJ2-5; D call uncertain. Trimming took off 3 bases at V and 2 bases at J, with 10 bases between the two ends. The CDR3 length is 14 residues. CDR1 is SNHLY, CDR2 FYNNEI, per germline. Written as DNA, the CDR3 is TGTGCCAGCAGTGACTCACTGATGCAAGAGACCCAGTACTTC. This encodes CASSDSLMQETQYF.

The V and J genes are TRBV27 and TRBJ2-5; TRBD1 might be the D (5 bases). Germline V gene lookup returns CDR1 MNHEY and CDR2 SMNVEV (reference sequence). Trimming left V 3 bases short and J 5 bases short, with 13 bases between. The CDR3 is 14 residues long. The CDR3 DNA is TGTGCCAGCAGTTTTGCAGGGCTTGGGGAGACCCAGTACTTC. It translates to CASSFAGLGETQYF.

J is TRBJ2-7 and V is TRBV7-2; D might be TRBD1 (6 bases). Germline V gives CDR1 SGHTA, CDR2 FQGNSA. This CDR3 is built from 13 residues. V lost 6 bases and J 6 bases, leaving 15 bases between the germline ends. The CDR3 DNA sequence: TGTGCCAGCAGACAGGGCTTTTGGCTCGAGCAGTACTTC. This codes for CASRQGFWLEQYF. The variable domain in full, completed from reference TRBV7-2 and TRBJ2-7, reads GAGVSQSPSNKVTEKGKDVELRCDPISGHTALYWYRQSLGQGLEFLIYFQGNSAPDKSGLPSDRFSAERTGGSVSTLTIQRTQQEDSAVYLCASRQGFWLEQYFGPGTRLTVT.

The rearrangement uses TRBV19 and TRBJ1-5, with D tentatively TRBD1 (6 bases). CDR1 and CDR2 (germline): LNHDA, SQIVND (reference sequence). The CDR3 contains 16 residues. V was pared by 3 bases and J by 2 bases, with 14 bases between. CDR3: CASSISARGGNQPQHF. The CDR3 DNA is TGTGCCAGTAGTATTTCGGCCAGGGGAGGCAATCAGCCCCAGCATTTT. Supplemented by reference TRBV19 and TRBJ1-5, the full variable domain reads DGGITQSPKYLFRKEGQNVTLSCEQNLNHDAMYWYRQDPGQGLRLIYYSQIVNDFQKGDIAEGYSVSREKKESFPLTVTSAQKNPTAFYLCASSISARGGNQPQHFGDGTRLSIL.

The rearrangement uses TRBV25-1 and TRBJ2-5, with no clear D. The CDR3 totals 13 residues. Deletions cut 3 bases from V and 5 bases from J, with 10 bases between. Germline V lookup: CDR1 MGHDK, CDR2 SYGVNS. The CDR3 DNA sequence: TGTGCCAGCAGTGACAATAGATTGGAGACCCAGTACTTC. This gives the protein CASSDNRLETQYF.

The chain couples TRBV2 to TRBJ1-3; D is uncertain. The CDR3 is made up of 13 amino acids. Germline CDR1 and CDR2: SNHLY and FYNNEI. Trimming left V 8 bases short and J 0 bases short, with 8 bases between. CDR3 bases: TGTGCCAGCGGAGGGCTCTCTGGAAACACCATATATTTT. It is translated as CASGGLSGNTIYF.